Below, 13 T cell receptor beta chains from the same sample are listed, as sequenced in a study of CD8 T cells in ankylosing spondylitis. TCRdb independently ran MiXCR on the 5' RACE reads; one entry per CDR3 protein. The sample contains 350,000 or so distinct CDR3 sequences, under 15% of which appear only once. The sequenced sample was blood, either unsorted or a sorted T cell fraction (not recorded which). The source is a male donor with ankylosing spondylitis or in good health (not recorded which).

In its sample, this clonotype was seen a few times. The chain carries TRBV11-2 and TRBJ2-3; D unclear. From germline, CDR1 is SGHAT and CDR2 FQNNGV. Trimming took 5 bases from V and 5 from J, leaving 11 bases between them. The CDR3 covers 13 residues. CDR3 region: CASSPQAGDTQYF. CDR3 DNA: TGTGCCAGCAGCCCCCAGGCCGGAGATACGCAGTATTTT.

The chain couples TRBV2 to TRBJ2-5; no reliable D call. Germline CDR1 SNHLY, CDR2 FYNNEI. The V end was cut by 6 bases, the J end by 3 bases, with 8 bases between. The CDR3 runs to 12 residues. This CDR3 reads CASRDDKETQYF. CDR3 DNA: TGTGCCAGCAGGGACGATAAAGAGACCCAGTACTTC.

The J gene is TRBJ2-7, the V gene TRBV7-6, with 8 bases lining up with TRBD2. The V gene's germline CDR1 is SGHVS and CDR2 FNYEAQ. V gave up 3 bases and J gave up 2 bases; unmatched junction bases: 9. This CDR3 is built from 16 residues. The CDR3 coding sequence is TGTGCCAGCAGCTTCGATACGGGAGGGGCCACCTACGAGCAGTACTTC. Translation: CASSFDTGGATYEQYF.

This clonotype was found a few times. The CDR3, as DNA: TGTGCCAGCTCACCAAGTGCAGGGGCGAGCACCGGGGAGCTGTTTTTT. This sequence encodes CASSPSAGASTGELFF. This chain links TRBV18 with TRBJ2-2; possible D gene TRBD1, 6 bases. V was clipped by 2 bases and J by 4 bases, with 14 bases between them. The germline gives CDR1 KGHSH, CDR2 LQKENI. The CDR3 contains 16 residues.

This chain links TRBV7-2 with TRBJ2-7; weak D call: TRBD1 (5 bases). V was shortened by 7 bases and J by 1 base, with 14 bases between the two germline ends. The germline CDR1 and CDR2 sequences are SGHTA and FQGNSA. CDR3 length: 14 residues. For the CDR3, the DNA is TGTGCCAGCAACCTAGTCACAGGATCCTACGAGCAGTACTTC. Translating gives CASNLVTGSYEQYF.

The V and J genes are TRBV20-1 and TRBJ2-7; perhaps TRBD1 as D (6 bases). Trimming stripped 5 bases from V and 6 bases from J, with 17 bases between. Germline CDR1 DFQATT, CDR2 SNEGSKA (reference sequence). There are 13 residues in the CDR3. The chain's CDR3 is CSALLTGLPEQYF. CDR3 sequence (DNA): TGCAGTGCTCTCCTTACAGGGTTGCCCGAGCAGTACTTC.

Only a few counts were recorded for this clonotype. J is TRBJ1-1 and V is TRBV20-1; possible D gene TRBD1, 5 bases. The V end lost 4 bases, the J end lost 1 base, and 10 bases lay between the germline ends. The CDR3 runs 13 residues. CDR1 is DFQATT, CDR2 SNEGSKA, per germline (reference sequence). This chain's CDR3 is CSAKRGGNTEAFF. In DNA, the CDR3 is TGCAGTGCTAAGCGGGGGGGGAACACTGAAGCTTTCTTT.

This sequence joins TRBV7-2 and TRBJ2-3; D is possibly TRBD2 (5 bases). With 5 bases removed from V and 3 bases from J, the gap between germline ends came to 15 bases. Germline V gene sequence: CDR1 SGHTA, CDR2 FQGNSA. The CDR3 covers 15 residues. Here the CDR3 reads CASSLLGLLTDTQYF. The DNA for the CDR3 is TGTGCCAGCAGCCTCCTAGGACTTCTAACAGATACGCAGTATTTT.

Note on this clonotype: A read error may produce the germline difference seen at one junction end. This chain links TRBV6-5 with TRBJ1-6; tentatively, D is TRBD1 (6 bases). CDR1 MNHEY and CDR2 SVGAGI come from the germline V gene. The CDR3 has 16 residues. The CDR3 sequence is CASSYSAGGRGAPLYF. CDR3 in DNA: TGTGCCAGCAGTTACTCCGCGGGGGGCCGTGGGGCTCCCCTGTACTTT.

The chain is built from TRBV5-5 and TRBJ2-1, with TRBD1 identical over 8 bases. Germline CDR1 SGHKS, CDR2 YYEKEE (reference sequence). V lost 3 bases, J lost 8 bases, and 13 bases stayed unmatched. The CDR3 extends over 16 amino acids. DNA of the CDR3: TGTGCCAGCAGCTACCAGACAGGGGTGACGGGGGATGAGCAGTTCTTC. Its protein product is CASSYQTGVTGDEQFF. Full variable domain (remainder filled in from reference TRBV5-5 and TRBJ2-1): DAGVTQSPTHLIKTRGQQVTLRCSPISGHKSVSWYQQVLGQGPQFIFQYYEKEERGRGNFPDRFSARQFPNYSSELNVNALLLGDSALYLCASSYQTGVTGDEQFFGPGTRLTVL.

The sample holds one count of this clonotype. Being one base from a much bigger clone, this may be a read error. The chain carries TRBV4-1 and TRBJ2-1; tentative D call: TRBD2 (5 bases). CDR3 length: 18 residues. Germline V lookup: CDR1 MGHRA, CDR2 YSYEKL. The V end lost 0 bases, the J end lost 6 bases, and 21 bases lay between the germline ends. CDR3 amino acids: CASSQEWYKVRETNEQFF. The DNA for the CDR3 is TGCGCCAGCAGCCAAGAGTGGTATAAGGTGAGGGAAACCAATGAGCAGTTCTTC.

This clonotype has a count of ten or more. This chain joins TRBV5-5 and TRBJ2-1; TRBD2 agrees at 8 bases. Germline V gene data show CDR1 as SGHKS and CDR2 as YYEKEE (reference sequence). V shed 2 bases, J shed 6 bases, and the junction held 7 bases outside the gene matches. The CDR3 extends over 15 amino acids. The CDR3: CASSLGLAGANEQFF. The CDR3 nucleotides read TGTGCCAGCAGCTTAGGCCTAGCGGGTGCCAATGAGCAGTTCTTC.

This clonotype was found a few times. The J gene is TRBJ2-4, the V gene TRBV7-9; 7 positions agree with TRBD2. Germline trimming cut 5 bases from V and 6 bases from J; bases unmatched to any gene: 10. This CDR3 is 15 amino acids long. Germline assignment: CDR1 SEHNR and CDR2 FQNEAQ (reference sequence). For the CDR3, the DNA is TGTGCCAGCAGCCTAACTACTAGCGCGGGAAACATTCAGTACTTC. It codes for CASSLTTSAGNIQYF.